Below, one T cell receptor beta chain is given with its context. What it binds is not known. Preparation of TCR beta libraries was done by quantitative 5'-RACE with molecular barcodes. TCRdb re-analysed the 5' RACE reads in MiXCR, keeping a single row per CDR3 protein. The data show hundreds of thousands of distinct CDR3 sequences, 26% seen once. The CDR3 is 15 residues long. Germline values: CDR1 SGHVS, CDR2 FQNEAQ. V gave up 1 base and J gave up 9 bases; unmatched junction bases: 7. This entry comes from a study of CD8 T cells in ankylosing spondylitis. Overall study results and limits: Several highly homologous variants made up a TCR beta motif, and this motif appeared characteristic of ankylosing spondylitis blood. Reports say disease-linked clones showed up significantly more in matched ankylosing spondylitis synovial fluid. Disease-linked clones displayed a CD8+ phenotype and appeared relatively rarely in peripheral blood.

What was sequenced was blood, either unsorted or a sorted T cell fraction (not recorded which). The chain combines TRBV7-8 with TRBJ2-2; 8 positions agree with TRBD2. This clonotype originated in a male donor with ankylosing spondylitis. The CDR3: CASSLVGTRMRELFF. For the CDR3, the DNA is TGTGCCAGCAGCTTAGTGGGGACTAGAATGCGGGAGCTGTTTTTT.